This T cell receptor (beta chain) was sequenced in a study of post-analysis software for immune sequencing data. Overall study context: Both relapsing-remitting and secondary progressive multiple sclerosis featured among the disease courses, as did progressive-relapsing multiple sclerosis.

About this clonotype itself: The antigen remains undetermined.

Study conclusions and caveats: Among a handful of TRBV segments more frequent in patients than controls were TRBV5-6, TRBV5-1 and TRBV20-1. Diversity measured as normalized Chao1 was significantly lower in multiple sclerosis patients than in controls.

TCR beta libraries were prepared from cDNA with unique molecular identifiers. T cells numbering about 0.9 to 10 million yielded cDNA molecules that totaled roughly 500,000. TCRdb independently ran MiXCR on the PCR reads; one entry per CDR3 protein. Here the sample spans about 620,000 distinct CDR3 sequences, around 44% being singletons. The germline V gene encodes CDR1 SGDLS and CDR2 YYNGEE. With 7 bases removed from V and 0 bases from J, the gap between germline ends came to 12 bases. There are 14 residues in the CDR3. The gene calls are TRBV9 and TRBJ2-3, with D unresolved. The sequence derives from a girl between 5 and 17 years old with multiple sclerosis. Sequencing was performed on blood. CDR3 DNA sequence: TGTGCCAGCTCCCGAGCTACGAGCACAGATACGCAGTATTTT. Its protein product is CASSRATSTDTQYF.